The 2 T cell receptor beta chains listed next were all sequenced from one sample in a study of T-cell memory formation after mild COVID-19. TCRdb called the 5' RACE reads again in MiXCR, with one record for every CDR3 protein. The sample lists about 280,000 distinct CDR3 sequences, over 7% occurring once. Material for sequencing was PBMCs or a T cell subset sorted from them (not recorded which). The receptors were sampled from a man between 18 and 29 years old who had mild COVID-19 (a few samples of this study predate the infection). Cell type and time point are not known.

This clonotype was seen a few times. This chain links TRBV5-1 with TRBJ2-7; 12 nucleotides match TRBD2. Per the germline V gene, CDR1 is SGHRS and CDR2 is YFSETQ. The CDR3 runs to 15 residues. V dropped 4 bases and J dropped 4; count of bases not matched to a gene: 6. CDR3 bases: TGCGCCAGCAGCCCCGGACTAGCGGGGCAATACGAGCAGTACTTC. It translates to CASSPGLAGQYEQYF.

This clonotype came up a few times. The chain links TRBV4-1 to TRBJ1-5; 7 bases align to TRBD1. The CDR3 consists of 16 residues. V was pared by 0 bases and J by 4 bases, with 6 bases of the junction left unmatched. Germline CDR1 reads MGHRA; CDR2 reads YSYEKL. This CDR3 reads CASSQDSDRMNQPQHF. In DNA, the CDR3 is TGCGCCAGCAGCCAAGATTCGGACAGGATGAATCAGCCCCAGCATTTT.